The subject of this entry is one TCR beta chain. Its antigen remains unidentified. This sample was included in a study of response to subunit inactivated influenza vaccine. Study-wide results and caveats: Seasonal influenza vaccination, on each occasion, was suggested by the authors to recruit few new T cells.

The germline CDR1 and CDR2 sequences are DFQATT and SNEGSKA (reference sequence). The CDR3 has 13 residues. Trimming removed 6 bases from V and 6 bases from J, with 18 bases in between. TCRdb reprocessed the RT-PCR reads via MiXCR and lists one record per CDR3 protein. The table has 860,000 or so distinct CDR3 sequences, 21% seen once. This TCR was sampled from a man in his forties or fifties who received an inactivated influenza vaccine. The chain uses TRBV20-1 and TRBJ2-7, with D perhaps TRBD2 (6 bases). Specimen: PBMCs from blood, collected approximately 5 days after vaccination. As DNA, the CDR3 is TGCAGTGCCCCTGGCGGGACTCGCGGCGAGCAGTACTTC. It specifies CSAPGGTRGEQYF.